This is a list of T cell receptor beta chains from one sample in a study of blood T cell repertoires in COVID-19. The table came from immunoSEQ multiplex PCR; TCRdb's copy has only in-frame clones and leaves some out. The data contain approximately 190,000 clones, about 81% of them singletons. Sample: peripheral blood. The source of these receptors is a man under 40 with active or convalescent COVID-19. CDR3s include the opening cysteine and the closing phenylalanine or tryptophan. The order of the fields is clone size, V gene, D gene, J gene, CDR3 protein. D genes are given only for firm matches. A row's size may be missing; if present it is once, few, many or a size class.

-	TRBV5-8	TRBD1	TRBJ1-1	CASSLGTGTLRVNTEAFF
-	TRBV7-9	TRBD2	TRBJ2-2	CASSSAGDGGTGELFF
-	TRBV6-5	TRBD2	TRBJ2-1	CASSTWTSGSNEQFF
few	TRBV6-4	TRBD2	TRBJ2-3	CASSDSGRPDTQYF
-	TRBV10-3	-	TRBJ1-5	CAISEDRNQPQHF
-	TRBV2	-	TRBJ2-7	CASSEAVQGVDEQYF
-	TRBV19	TRBD1	TRBJ2-7	CASSTRDRGPYEQYF
-	TRBV5-6	TRBD1	TRBJ2-7	CASSLGTGARYF
-	TRBV10-1	-	TRBJ2-1	CASSESQAPYNEQFF
-	TRBV7-9	TRBD1	TRBJ1-1	CASSYGTGGLGTEAFF
-	TRBV5-1	-	TRBJ1-4	CASSSDPPGFEEKLFF
-	TRBV7-9	TRBD1	TRBJ1-2	CASSPGDREVNGYTF
-	TRBV19	-	TRBJ2-3	CASRTAPGGQHTQYF
few	TRBV11-3	-	TRBJ1-2	CASSVGPNYGYTF
few	TRBV5-6	TRBD2	TRBJ2-1	CASSWPGLAYNEQFF
-	TRBV19	-	TRBJ2-2	CASSPPRARTGELFF
once	TRBV7-8	-	TRBJ1-4	CASSAIPRGWGEKLFF
-	TRBV11-3	TRBD1	TRBJ1-2	CASSTSFRGRFKDGYTF
-	TRBV6-5	TRBD1	TRBJ2-2	CASRGQGPGTGELFF
-	TRBV20-1	-	TRBJ2-7	CSASWGVDYEQYF
few	TRBV4-2	TRBD2	TRBJ2-3	CASRLAETDTQYF
few	TRBV4-2	-	TRBJ2-1	CASSPLRGIKNEQFF
-	TRBV5-1	-	TRBJ2-3	CASSLARTASTDTQYF
-	TRBV7-2	-	TRBJ1-5	CASSLGGYSNQPQHF
-	TRBV27	-	TRBJ2-7	CASSLSGMPRDEQYF
-	TRBV9	TRBD1	TRBJ2-3	CASSVGTVSTDTQYF
-	TRBV6-5	TRBD2	TRBJ2-7	CASRDSGSGFYEQYF
-	TRBV2	-	TRBJ1-1	CASSEGGEGQAFF
-	TRBV6-1	TRBD1	TRBJ1-5	CASSEIWGQGNQPQHF
few	TRBV7-8	TRBD1	TRBJ1-4	CASSGMGTGEEKLFF
once	TRBV3-1/TRBV3-2	-	TRBJ1-4	CASSHSTVHNEKLFF
-	TRBV7-9	TRBD1	TRBJ1-4	CASSWGQGLEKLFF
-	TRBV27	TRBD1	TRBJ2-3	CASVRRQGANTQYF
-	TRBV7-9	-	TRBJ2-1	CASSSLSGGNEQFF
-	TRBV19	-	TRBJ1-4	CASTTPDGATNEKLFF
-	TRBV11-2	-	TRBJ2-2	CASSSAGRNTGELFF
-	TRBV5-5	-	TRBJ1-2	CASSLATRVDGYTF
-	TRBV25-1	TRBD1	TRBJ1-4	CASSAQGTGDEKLFF
-	TRBV30	TRBD2	TRBJ2-5	CASGGRETQYF
-	TRBV19	TRBD1	TRBJ2-7	CASSSRTGSPSYEQYF
-	TRBV5-1	TRBD2	TRBJ2-7	CASSLKLGLAGSYSYEQYF
-	TRBV19	-	TRBJ1-5	CASSFDRHSNQPQHF
few	TRBV11-2	TRBD1	TRBJ1-6	CASTRQGSSYNSPLHF
few	TRBV5-1	-	TRBJ2-1	CASSLARGINEQFF